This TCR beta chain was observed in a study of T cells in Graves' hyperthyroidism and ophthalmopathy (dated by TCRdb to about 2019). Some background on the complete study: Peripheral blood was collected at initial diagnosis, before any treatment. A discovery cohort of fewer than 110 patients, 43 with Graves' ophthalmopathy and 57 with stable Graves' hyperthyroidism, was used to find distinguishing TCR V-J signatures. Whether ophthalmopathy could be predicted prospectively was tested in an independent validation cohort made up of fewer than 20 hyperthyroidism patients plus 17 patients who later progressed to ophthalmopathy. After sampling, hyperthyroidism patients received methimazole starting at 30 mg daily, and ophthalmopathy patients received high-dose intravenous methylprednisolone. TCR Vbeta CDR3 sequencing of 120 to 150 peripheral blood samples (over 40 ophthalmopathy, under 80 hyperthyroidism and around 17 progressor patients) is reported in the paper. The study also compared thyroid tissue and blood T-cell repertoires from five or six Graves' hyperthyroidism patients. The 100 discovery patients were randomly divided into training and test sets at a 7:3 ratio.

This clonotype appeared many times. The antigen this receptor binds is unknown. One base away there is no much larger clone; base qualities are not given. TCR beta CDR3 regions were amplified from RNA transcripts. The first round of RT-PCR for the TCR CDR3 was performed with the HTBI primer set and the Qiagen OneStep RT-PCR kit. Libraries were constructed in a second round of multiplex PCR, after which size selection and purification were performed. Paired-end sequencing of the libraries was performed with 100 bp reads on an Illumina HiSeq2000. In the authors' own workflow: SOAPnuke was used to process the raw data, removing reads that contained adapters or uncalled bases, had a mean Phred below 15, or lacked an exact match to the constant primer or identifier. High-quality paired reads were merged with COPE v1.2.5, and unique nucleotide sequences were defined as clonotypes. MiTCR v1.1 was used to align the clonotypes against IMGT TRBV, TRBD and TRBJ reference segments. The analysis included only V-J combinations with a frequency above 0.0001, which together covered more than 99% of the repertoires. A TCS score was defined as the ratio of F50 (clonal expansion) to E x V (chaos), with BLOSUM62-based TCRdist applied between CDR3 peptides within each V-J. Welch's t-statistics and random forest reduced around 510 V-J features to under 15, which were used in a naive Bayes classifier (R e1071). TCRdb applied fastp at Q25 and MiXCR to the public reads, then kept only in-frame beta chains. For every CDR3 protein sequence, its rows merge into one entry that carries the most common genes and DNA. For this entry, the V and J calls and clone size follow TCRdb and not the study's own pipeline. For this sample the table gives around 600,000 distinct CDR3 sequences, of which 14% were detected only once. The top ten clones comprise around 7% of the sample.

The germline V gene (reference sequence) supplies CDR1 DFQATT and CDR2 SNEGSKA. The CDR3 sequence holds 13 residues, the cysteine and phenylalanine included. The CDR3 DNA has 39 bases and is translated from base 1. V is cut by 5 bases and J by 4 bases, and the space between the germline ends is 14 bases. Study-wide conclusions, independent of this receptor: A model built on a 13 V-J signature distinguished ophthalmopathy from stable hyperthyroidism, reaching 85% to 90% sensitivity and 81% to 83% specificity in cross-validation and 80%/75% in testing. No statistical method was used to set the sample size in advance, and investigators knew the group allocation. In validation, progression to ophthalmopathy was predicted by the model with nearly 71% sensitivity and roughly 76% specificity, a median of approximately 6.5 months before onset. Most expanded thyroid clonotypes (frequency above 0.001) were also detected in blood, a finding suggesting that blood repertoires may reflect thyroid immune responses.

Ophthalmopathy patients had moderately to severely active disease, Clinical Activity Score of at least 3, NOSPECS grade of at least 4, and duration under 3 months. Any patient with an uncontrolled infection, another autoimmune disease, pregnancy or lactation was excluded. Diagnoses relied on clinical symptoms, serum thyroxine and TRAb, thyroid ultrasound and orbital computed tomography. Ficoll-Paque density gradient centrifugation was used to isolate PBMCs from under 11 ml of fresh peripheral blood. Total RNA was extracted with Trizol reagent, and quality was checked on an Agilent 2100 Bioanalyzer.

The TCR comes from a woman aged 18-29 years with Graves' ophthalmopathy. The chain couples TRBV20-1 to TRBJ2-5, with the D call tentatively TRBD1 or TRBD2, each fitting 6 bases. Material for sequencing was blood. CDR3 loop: CSASLGGSETQYF. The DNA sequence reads TGCAGTGCTTCTCTAGGGGGGTCAGAGACCCAGTACTTC.